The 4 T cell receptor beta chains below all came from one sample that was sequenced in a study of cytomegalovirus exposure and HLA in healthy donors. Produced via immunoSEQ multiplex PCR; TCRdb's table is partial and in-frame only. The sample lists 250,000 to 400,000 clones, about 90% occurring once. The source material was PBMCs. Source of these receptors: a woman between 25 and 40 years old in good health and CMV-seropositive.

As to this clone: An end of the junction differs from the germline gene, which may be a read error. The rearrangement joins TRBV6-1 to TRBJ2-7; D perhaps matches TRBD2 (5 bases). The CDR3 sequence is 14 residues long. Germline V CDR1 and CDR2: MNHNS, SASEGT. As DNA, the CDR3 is TGTGCCAGCAGTAATATCGCTAGTAGATGGGAGCAGTGCTTC. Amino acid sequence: CASSNIASRWEQCF.

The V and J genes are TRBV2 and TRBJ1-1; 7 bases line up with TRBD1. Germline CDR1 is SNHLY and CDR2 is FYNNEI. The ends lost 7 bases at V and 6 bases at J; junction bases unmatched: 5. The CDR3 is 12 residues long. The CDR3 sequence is CASTYRGAEAFF. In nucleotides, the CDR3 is TGTGCCAGCACCTACAGGGGCGCTGAAGCTTTCTTT. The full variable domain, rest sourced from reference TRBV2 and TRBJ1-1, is EPEVTQTPSHQVTQMGQEVILRCVPISNHLYFYWYRQILGQKVEFLVSFYNNEISEKSEIFDDQFSVERPDGSNFTLKIRSTKLEDSAMYFCASTYRGAEAFFGQGTRLTVV.

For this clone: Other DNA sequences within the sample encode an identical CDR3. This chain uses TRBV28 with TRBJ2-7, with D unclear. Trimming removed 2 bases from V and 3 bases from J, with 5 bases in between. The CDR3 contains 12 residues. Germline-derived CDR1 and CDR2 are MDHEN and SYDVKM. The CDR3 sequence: CASSLPGYEQYF. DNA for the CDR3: TGTGCCAGCAGTTTACCCGGCTACGAGCAGTACTTC.

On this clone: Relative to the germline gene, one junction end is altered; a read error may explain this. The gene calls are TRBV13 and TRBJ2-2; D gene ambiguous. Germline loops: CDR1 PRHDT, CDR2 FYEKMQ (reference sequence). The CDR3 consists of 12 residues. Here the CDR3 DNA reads TGTGCCAGCAGCTTAAACAGCGGGGAGCTGTTTTTT. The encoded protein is CASSLNSGELFF.